This TCR beta chain was observed in a study of blood T cell repertoires in COVID-19 (dated by TCRdb to 2020 to 2022). The study in broad terms: Collaborator samples came from the United States, Italy and Spain and covered acute and convalescent phases of COVID-19. The prospective study material was composed of cDNA or gDNA derived from T cells, B-cell-depleted T cells, or PBMCs. Deeply sampled blood TCRbeta repertoires from subjects exposed to, actively infected with, or recovered from COVID-19 were included in the dataset. The repertoires were released in a freely available public database intended as a resource for research on the immune response to SARS-CoV-2. The samples were drawn from the first 160 participants of the ongoing ImmuneRACE study and from under 1,500 subjects provided by 6 global collaborators. The sample metadata nearly always contained a de-identified subject ID, COVID-19 status, age in years and sex. Where HLA class I and class II types were available, the types were taken from metadata supplied by the sample provider, not from assay-based typing.

CDR1 and CDR2 are read off the germline V gene as SQVTM and ANQGSEA. From the cysteine through the phenylalanine, the CDR3 covers 14 amino acids. CDR3 DNA is the only sequence kept; it has 42 bases, read in frame from the first base. Germline trimming amounts to 0 bases on V and 9 bases on J, with 10 as the count of junction bases outside the gene matches. TCRbeta CDR3 regions were amplified from genomic DNA using the immunoSEQ Assay, a bias-controlled multiplex PCR. In the original analysis: Within the assay, amplification of reference gene primers was used to estimate how many nucleated cells each sample contained. Sequence reads were collapsed and filtered to measure the absolute abundance of every unique TCRbeta CDR3 rearrangement. For each sample, productive Simpson clonality was calculated as the square root of Simpson's diversity index across productive rearrangements. The source is immuneACCESS, and TCRdb retained only in-frame sequences with V and J called. Part of the clones is not carried over; for the studies checked, unresolved V genes explain less than half of this, and the remainder is unexplained. From that table come the V and J calls and clone size; the DNA was used to work out D and trimming. The sample table holds 200,000 to 300,000 clones, of which roughly four fifths were seen once. The ten largest account for about 4% of the sample.

Regarding this clone: Its antigen is still unknown. No base quality values were provided; no much bigger clone lies one nucleotide off.

Points the paper makes about the study in general: How much clinical and demographic metadata was included differed by source and by participant, and the metadata was provided uncurated.

Collaborating institutions collected whole blood in K2EDTA tubes following their own protocols. For TCRbeta analysis, collaborators shipped samples in one of three forms: frozen whole blood, isolated PBMCs, or DNA extracted from either of those sample types. This chain joins TRBV29-1 to TRBJ2-5; the central 7 bases match TRBD1. The sequence was obtained from a man in his fifties with acute or convalescent COVID-19. Sequencing used peripheral blood. The DNA is as follows: TGCAGCGTTGAAGATCACAGGGGACCGAGGGCCCAGTACTTC. Its product reads: CSVEDHRGPRAQYF.